The present entry profiles one TCR beta chain with its context. The data stem from a study of blood T cell repertoires in COVID-19. Study information: Whether acute or convalescent, the COVID-19 samples came from the United States, Italy and Spain.

The CDR3 sequence is 12 residues long. The V gene's germline CDR1 is GTSNPN and CDR2 SVGIG (reference sequence). V lost 5 bases, J lost 3 bases, and 4 bases stayed unmatched. In the original workflow: For nucleated cells, counts were estimated from reference gene primer amplification. The assay was immunoSEQ multiplex PCR, and TCRdb's table has in-frame clones only and misses some. V, J and clone size were drawn from that table, and D and trimming were deduced from the DNA. The sample contains some 200,000 clones, roughly 87% of which appear only once. The J gene is TRBJ2-7, the V gene TRBV30; TRBD2 matches at 7 bases. The receptor was derived from a woman aged 18-29 years who had recovered from COVID-19. What was sequenced was peripheral blood. CDR3 protein: CAWGREIYEQYF. The CDR3 region has the DNA TGTGCCTGGGGGAGGGAGATCTACGAGCAGTACTTC.